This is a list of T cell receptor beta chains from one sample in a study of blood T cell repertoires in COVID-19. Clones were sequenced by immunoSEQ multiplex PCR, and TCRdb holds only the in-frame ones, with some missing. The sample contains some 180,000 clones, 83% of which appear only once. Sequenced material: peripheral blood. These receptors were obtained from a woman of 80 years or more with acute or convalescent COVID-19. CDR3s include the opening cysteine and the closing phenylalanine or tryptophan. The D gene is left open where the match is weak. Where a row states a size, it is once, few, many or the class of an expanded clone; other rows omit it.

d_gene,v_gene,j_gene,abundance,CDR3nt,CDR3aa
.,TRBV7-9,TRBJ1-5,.,TGTGCCAGCAGCTCGACGCTAGGCCCAGGGATTCCTCAGCCCCAGCATTTT,CASSSTLGPGIPQPQHF
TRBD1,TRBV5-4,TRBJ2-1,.,TGTGCCAGCAGCTCCGGGAAGCGACAGGGCGATGAGCAGTTCTTC,CASSSGKRQGDEQFF
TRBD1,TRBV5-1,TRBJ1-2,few,TGCGCCAGCAGCTTGTCGGGTGGACAGGGAGGAAGTGGCTACACCTTC,CASSLSGGQGGSGYTF
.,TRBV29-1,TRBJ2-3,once,TGCAGCGGGGGCCAGGGTTCTAGCACAGATACGCAGTATTTT,CSGGQGSSTDTQYF
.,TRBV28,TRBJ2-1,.,TGTGCCAGCAGTCACCGGACTATCAACAATGAGCAGTTCTTC,CASSHRTINNEQFF
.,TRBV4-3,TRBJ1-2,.,TGCGCCAGCAGCCACGGTGACAGTTCTAACTATGGCTACACCTTC,CASSHGDSSNYGYTF
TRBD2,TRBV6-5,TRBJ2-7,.,TGTGCCAGCAGTTATTTGACTAGCGGGAATGCCGAGCAGTACTTC,CASSYLTSGNAEQYF
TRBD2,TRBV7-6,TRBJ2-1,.,TGTGCCAGCAGCTTAGGGACTAGCGGTTACAATGAGCAGTTCTTC,CASSLGTSGYNEQFF
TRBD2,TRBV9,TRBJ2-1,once,TGTGCCAGCAGCGTAAGGCTAGCGGGGTACAATGAGCAGTTCTTC,CASSVRLAGYNEQFF
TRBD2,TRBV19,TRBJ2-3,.,TGTGCCAGTAGTATTGGAGCGGGAGCGAGTGATACGCAGTATTTT,CASSIGAGASDTQYF
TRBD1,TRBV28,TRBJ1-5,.,TGTGCCAGCAGTTACCCCGGACAGGCCAGCAGGCCCCAGCATTTT,CASSYPGQASRPQHF
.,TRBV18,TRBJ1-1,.,TGTGCCAGCTCACCATTAGTTACCTCGACAGGGAACACTGAAGCTTTCTTT,CASSPLVTSTGNTEAFF
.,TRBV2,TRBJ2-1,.,TGTGCCAGCAGTTCTGACCGTCCGGGTAACAATGAGCAGTTCTTC,CASSSDRPGNNEQFF
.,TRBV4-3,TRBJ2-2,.,TGCGCCAGCAGCCCCTCGTTCGACGGAGCGAACACCGGGGAGCTGTTTTTT,CASSPSFDGANTGELFF
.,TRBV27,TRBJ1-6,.,TGTGCCAGCAGTTTAGGGGACAATAATTCACCCCTCCACTTT,CASSLGDNNSPLHF
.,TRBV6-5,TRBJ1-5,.,TGTGCCAGCAGTTTGGACAGAGAAAGCAATCAGCCCCAGCATTTT,CASSLDRESNQPQHF
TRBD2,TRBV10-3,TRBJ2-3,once,TGTGCCATCAGCGCCGGGAGGGAGGATACGCAGTATTTT,CAISAGREDTQYF
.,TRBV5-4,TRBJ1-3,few,TGTGCCAGCAGCCTTGGCGGGGTCGGAAACACCATATATTTT,CASSLGGVGNTIYF
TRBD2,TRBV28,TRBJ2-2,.,TGTGCCAGCACCCTGCAGCGGGGGGGGACCGGGGAGCTGTTTTTT,CASTLQRGGTGELFF
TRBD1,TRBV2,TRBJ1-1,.,TGTGCCAGCCACAGGGGGGCGAACACTGAAGCTTTCTTT,CASHRGANTEAFF
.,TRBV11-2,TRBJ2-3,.,TGTGCCAGCAGGTGGGGCAGAAGCACAGATACGCAGTATTTT,CASRWGRSTDTQYF
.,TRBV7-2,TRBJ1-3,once,TGTGCCAGCAGCTTAGCACGGGGTATGGGAAACACCATATATTTT,CASSLARGMGNTIYF
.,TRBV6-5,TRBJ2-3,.,TGTGCCAGCAGTTTAAATTTCGGGGGCACAGATACGCAGTATTTT,CASSLNFGGTDTQYF
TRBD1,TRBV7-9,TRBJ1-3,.,TGTGCCAGCAGCATGACAGGGATGGGTGGAAACACCATATATTTT,CASSMTGMGGNTIYF
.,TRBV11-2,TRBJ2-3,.,TGTGCCAGCAGCTTCTCGGGTAGCACAGATACGCAGTATTTT,CASSFSGSTDTQYF
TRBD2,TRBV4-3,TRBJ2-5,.,TGCGCCAGCAGCCAAGTAGGACTAGCGGGGGAGACCCAGTACTTC,CASSQVGLAGETQYF
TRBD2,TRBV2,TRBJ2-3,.,TGTGCCAGCAAAGCGGGGAAACGGGAGGCAGATACGCAGTATTTT,CASKAGKREADTQYF
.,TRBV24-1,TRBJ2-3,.,TGTGCCACCAGTGATTTGGTAGCAGATACGCAGTATTTT,CATSDLVADTQYF
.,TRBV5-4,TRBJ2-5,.,TGTGCCAGCAGCTTCCCAGGGGCCCAAGAGACCCAGTACTTC,CASSFPGAQETQYF
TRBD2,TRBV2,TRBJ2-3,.,TGTGCCGGGAGGGACGCCTTCACAGATACGCAGTATTTT,CAGRDAFTDTQYF
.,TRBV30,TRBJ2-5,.,TGTGCCTGGAGTCTGGGGCTTCAAGAGACCCAGTACTTC,CAWSLGLQETQYF
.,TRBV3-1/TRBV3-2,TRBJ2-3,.,TGTGCCAGCAGCCAAGATCTGGATACGCAGTATTTT,CASSQDLDTQYF
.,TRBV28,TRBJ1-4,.,TGTGCCATAAGGGGTGTTGAAAAACTGTTTTTT,CAIRGVEKLFF
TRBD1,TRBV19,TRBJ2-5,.,TGTGCCAGTAGCGACAGGGCCTTTTCCGAGACCCAGTACTTC,CASSDRAFSETQYF
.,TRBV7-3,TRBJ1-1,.,TGTGCCAGCAGCTTAGGGGCGAACACTGAAGCTTTCTTT,CASSLGANTEAFF
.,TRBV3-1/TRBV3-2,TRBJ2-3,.,TGTGCCAGCAGCTCTAGCGTTAGCACAGATACGCAGTATTTT,CASSSSVSTDTQYF
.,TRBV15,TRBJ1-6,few,TGTGCCACCAGCAGAGGAGGCTGGGAGGGTTCACCCCTCCACTTT,CATSRGGWEGSPLHF
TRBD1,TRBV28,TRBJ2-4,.,TGTGCCAGCAGCGGGGGTCGGGGACAGGGCTCCTCCAAAAACATTCAGTACTTC,CASSGGRGQGSSKNIQYF
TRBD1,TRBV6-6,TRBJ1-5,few,TGTGCCAGCAGTCTGACTCACAGGGGGCGGGGGAGCAATCAGCCCCAGCATTTT,CASSLTHRGRGSNQPQHF
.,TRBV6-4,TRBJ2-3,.,TGTGCCAGCAGTGACATATTGACAGGCACAGATACGCAGTATTTT,CASSDILTGTDTQYF
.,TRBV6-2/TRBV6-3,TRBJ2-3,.,TGTGCCAGCAGTCAGGCCCGTGGGCGCACAGATACGCAGTATTTT,CASSQARGRTDTQYF